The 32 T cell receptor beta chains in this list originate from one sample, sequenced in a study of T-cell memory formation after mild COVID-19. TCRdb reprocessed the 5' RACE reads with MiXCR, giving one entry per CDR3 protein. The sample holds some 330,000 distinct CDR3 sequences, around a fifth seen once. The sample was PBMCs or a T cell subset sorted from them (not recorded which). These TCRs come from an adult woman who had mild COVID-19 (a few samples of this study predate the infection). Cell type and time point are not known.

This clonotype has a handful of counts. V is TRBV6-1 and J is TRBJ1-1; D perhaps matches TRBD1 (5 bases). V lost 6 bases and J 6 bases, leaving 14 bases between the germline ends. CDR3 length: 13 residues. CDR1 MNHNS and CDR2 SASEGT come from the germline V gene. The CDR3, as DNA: TGTGCCAGCAGCGATCCTCCGGGACCTGAAGCTTTCTTT. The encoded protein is CASSDPPGPEAFF.

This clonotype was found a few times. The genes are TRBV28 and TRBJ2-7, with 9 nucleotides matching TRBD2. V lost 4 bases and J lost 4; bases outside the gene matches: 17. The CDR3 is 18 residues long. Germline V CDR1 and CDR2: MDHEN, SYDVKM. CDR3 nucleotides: TGTGCCAGCAGTTCCCCTAGGGGGCCCGGGACTAGCCTGTACGAGCAGTACTTC. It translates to CASSSPRGPGTSLYEQYF.

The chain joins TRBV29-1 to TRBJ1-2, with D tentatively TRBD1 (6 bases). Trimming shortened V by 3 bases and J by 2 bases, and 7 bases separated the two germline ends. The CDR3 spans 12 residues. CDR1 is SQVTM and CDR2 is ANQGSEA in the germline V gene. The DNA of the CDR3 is TGCAGCGTTGAGGACAGAAACTATGGCTACACCTTC. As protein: CSVEDRNYGYTF.

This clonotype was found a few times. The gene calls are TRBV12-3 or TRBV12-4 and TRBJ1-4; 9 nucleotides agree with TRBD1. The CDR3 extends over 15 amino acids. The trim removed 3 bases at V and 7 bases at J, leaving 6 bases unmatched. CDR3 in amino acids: CASSFGGQGSEKLFF. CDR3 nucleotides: TGTGCCAGCAGTTTCGGGGGACAGGGAAGTGAAAAACTGTTTTTT.

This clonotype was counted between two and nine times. CDR3 coding DNA: TGCGCCAGCAGCTGGGGGACACATCCCACCTACGAGCAGTACTTC. Amino acid sequence: CASSWGTHPTYEQYF. The rearrangement uses TRBV5-1 and TRBJ2-7, with a weak D call TRBD1 (6 bases). With 3 bases removed from V and 2 bases from J, the gap between germline ends came to 15 bases. This CDR3 is 15 amino acids long. CDR1 is SGHRS and CDR2 is YFSETQ in the germline V gene. Based on the CDR3 plus reference TRBV5-1 and TRBJ2-7, the full variable domain is KAGVTQTPRYLIKTRGQQVTLSCSPISGHRSVSWYQQTPGQGLQFLFEYFSETQRNKGNFPGRFSGRQFSNSRSEMNVSTLELGDSALYLCASSWGTHPTYEQYFGPGTRLTVT.

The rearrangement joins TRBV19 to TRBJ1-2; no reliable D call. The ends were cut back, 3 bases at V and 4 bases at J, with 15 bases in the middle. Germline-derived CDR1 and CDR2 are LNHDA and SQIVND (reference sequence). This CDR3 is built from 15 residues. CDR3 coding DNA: TGTGCCAGTAGTATGTCTGGCAGCGAGGCCTATGGCTACACCTTC. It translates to CASSMSGSEAYGYTF.

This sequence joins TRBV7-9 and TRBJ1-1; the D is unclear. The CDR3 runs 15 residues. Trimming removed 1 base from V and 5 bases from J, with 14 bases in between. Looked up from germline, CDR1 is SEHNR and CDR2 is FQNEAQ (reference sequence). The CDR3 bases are TGTGCCAGCAGCTTAGTCGACATCCTGGGGACTGAAGCTTTCTTT. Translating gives CASSLVDILGTEAFF.

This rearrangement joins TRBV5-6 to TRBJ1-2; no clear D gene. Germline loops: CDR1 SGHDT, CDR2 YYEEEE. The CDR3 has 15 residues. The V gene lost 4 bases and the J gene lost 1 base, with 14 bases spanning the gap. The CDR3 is CASSPPVGFNYGYTF. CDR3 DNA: TGTGCCAGCAGCCCTCCCGTGGGTTTTAACTATGGCTACACCTTC.

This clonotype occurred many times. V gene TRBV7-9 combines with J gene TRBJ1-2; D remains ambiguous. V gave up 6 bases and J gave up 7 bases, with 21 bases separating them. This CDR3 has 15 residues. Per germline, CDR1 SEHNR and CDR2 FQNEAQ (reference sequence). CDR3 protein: CASSPEAGALGGYTF. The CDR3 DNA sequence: TGTGCCAGCAGTCCGGAGGCGGGCGCCCTGGGTGGCTACACCTTC.

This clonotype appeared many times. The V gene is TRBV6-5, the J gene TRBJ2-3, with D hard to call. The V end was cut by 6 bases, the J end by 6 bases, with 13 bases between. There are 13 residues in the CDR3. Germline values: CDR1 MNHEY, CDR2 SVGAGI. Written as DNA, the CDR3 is TGTGCCAGCAGGGATCTGGTTGCGGATACGCAGTATTTT. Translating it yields CASRDLVADTQYF.

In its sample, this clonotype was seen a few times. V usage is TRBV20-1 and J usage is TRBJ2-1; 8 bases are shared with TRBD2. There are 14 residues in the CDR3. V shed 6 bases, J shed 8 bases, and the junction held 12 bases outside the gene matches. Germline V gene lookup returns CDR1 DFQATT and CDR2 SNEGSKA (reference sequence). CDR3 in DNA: TGCAGTGCAACCGGGACTAGGGTCGGGGATGAGCAGTTCTTC. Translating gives CSATGTRVGDEQFF.

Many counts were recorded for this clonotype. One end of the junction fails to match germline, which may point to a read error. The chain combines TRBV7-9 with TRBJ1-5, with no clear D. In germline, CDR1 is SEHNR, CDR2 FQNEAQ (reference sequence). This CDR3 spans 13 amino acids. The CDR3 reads CASSLEGGQPQHF. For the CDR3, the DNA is TGTGCCAGCAGTTTAGAGGGCGGTCAGCCCCAGCATTTT.

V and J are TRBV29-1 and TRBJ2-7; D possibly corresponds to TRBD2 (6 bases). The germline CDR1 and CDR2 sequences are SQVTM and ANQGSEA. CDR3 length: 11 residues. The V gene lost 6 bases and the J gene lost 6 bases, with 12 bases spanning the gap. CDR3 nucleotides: TGCAGCGTCGGAGGGATGGGCGAGCAGTACTTC. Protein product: CSVGGMGEQYF.

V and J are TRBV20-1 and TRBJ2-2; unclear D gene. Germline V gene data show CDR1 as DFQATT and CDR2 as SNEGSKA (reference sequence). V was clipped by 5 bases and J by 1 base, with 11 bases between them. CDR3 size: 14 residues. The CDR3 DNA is TGCAGTGCTCTCCGGGCAGGGAACACCGGGGAGCTGTTTTTT. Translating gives CSALRAGNTGELFF.

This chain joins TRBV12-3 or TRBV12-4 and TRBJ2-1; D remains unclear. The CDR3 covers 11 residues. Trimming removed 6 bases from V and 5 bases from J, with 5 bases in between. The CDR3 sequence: CASSRNNEQFF. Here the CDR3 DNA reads TGTGCCAGCAGCCGTAACAATGAGCAGTTCTTC.

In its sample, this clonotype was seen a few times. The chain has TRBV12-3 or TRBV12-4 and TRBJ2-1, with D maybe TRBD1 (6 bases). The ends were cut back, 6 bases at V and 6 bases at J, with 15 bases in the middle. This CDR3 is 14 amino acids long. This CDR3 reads CASRRDTSTNEQFF. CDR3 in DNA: TGTGCCAGCAGGAGGGACACGAGTACCAATGAGCAGTTCTTC.

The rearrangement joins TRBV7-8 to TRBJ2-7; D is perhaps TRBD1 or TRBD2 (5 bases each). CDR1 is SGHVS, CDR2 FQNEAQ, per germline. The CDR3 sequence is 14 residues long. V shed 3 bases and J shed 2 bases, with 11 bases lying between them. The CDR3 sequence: CASSFGTWTYEQYF. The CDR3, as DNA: TGTGCCAGCAGCTTTGGGACGTGGACCTACGAGCAGTACTTC.

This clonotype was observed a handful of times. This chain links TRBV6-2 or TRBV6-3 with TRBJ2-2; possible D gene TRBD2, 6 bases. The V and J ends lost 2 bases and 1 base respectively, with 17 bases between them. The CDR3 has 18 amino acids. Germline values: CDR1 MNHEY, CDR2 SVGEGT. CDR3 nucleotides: TGTGCCAGCAGTTACGTCGTCGGACTACCCTTGAACACCGGGGAGCTGTTTTTT. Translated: CASSYVVGLPLNTGELFF.

CDR3 nucleotides: TGCGCCAGCAGCCCTCACAGGGGCGAAGGAACCGGGGAGCTGTTTTTT. Translation: CASSPHRGEGTGELFF. The gene calls are TRBV5-1 and TRBJ2-2; 7 bases line up with TRBD1. The V segment lost 4 bases and the J segment 5 bases; nucleotides outside the gene matches: 11. The CDR3 is 16 amino acids. Germline-derived CDR1 and CDR2 are SGHRS and YFSETQ.

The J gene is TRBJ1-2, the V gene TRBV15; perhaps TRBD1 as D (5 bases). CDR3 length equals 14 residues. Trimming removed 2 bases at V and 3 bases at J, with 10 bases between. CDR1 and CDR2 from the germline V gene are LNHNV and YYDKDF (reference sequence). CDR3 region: CATSRSGGDYGYTF. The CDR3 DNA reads TGTGCCACCAGCAGATCCGGGGGGGACTATGGCTACACCTTC.

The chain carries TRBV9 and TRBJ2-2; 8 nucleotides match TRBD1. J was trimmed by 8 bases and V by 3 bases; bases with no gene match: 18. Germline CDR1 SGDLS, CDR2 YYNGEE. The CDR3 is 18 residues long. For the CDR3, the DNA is TGTGCCAGCAGCGAATCCGGGACAGGCCTCCTTTTTGGGGGGGAGCTGTTTTTT. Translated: CASSESGTGLLFGGELFF.

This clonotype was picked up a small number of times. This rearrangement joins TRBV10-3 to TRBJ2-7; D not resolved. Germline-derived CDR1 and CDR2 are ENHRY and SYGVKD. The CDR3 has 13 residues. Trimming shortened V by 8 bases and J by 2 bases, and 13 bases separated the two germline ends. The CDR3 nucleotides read TGTGCCATCGCGGAGTGGTCAGCCTACGAGCAGTACTTC. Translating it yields CAIAEWSAYEQYF.

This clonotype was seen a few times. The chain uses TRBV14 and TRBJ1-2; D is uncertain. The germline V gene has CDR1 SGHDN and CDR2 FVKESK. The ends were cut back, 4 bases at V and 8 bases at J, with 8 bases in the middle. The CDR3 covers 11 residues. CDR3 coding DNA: TGTGCCAGCAGCCCAGGCGGGGGCTACACCTTC. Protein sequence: CASSPGGGYTF.

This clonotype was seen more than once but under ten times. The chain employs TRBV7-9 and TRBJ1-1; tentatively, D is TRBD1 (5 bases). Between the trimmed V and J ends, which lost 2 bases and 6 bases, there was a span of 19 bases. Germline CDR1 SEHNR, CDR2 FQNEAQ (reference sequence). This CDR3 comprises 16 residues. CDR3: CASSLSRRVGRAEAFF. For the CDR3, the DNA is TGTGCCAGCAGCTTAAGTAGGAGAGTGGGGCGGGCTGAAGCTTTCTTT.

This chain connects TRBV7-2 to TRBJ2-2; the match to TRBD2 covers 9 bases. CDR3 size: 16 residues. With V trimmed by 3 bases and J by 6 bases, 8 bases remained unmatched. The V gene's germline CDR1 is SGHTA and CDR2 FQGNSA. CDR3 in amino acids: CASSFRAGGRAGELFF. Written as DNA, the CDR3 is TGTGCCAGCAGCTTCAGGGCGGGAGGGCGTGCCGGGGAGCTGTTTTTT.

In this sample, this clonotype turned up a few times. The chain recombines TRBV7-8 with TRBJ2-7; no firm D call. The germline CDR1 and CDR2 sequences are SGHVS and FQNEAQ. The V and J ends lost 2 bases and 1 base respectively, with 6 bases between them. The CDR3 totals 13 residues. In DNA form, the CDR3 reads TGTGCCAGCAGCTTAACTCAATCCTACGAGCAGTACTTC. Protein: CASSLTQSYEQYF.

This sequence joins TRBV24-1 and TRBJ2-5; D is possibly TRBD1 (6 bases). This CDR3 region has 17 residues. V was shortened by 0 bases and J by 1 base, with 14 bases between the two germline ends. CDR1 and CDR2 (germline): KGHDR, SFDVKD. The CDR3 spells CATSDLPTGKSQETQYF. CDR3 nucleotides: TGTGCCACCAGTGATTTGCCCACAGGGAAAAGCCAAGAGACCCAGTACTTC.

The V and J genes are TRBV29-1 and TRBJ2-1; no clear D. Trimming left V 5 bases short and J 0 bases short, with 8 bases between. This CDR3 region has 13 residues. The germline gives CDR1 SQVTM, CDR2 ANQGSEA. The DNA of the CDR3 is TGCAGCGTTATGTTAAGCTCCTACAATGAGCAGTTCTTC. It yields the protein CSVMLSSYNEQFF.

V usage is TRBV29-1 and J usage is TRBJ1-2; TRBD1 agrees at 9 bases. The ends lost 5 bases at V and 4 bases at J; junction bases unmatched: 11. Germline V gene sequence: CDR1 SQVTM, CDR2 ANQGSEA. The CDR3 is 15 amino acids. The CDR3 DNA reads TGCAGCGTTTTGACGACAGGGGGAGTGGGCTATGGCTACACCTTC. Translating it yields CSVLTTGGVGYGYTF. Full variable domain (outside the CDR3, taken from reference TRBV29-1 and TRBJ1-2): SAVISQKPSRDICQRGTSLTIQCQVDSQVTMMFWYRQQPGQSLTLIATANQGSEATYESGFVIDKFPISRPNLTFSTLTVSNMSPEDSSIYLCSVLTTGGVGYGYTFGSGTRLTVV.

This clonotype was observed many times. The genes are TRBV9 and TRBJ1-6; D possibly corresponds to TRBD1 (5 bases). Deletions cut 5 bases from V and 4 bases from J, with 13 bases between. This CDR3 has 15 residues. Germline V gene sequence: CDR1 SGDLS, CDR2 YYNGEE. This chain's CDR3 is CASSPGTGYNSPLHF. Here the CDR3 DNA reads TGTGCCAGCAGTCCCGGGACCGGATATAATTCACCCCTCCACTTT.

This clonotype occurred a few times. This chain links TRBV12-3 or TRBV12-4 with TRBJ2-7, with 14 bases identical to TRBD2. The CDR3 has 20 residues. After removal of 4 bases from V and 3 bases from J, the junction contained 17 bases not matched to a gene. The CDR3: CASSSETQTSGRARHYEQYF. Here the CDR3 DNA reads TGTGCCAGCAGTTCCGAAACACAGACTAGCGGGAGGGCCAGACACTACGAGCAGTACTTC.

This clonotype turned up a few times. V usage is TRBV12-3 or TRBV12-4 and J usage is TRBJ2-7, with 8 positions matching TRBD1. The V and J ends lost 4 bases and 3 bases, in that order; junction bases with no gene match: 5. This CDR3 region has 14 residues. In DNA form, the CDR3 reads TGTGCCAGCAGTTCGGACAGGGCATACTACGAGCAGTACTTC. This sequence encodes CASSSDRAYYEQYF.